Following are 28 T cell receptor beta chains from one sample sequenced in a study of blood T cell repertoires in COVID-19. This table comes from immunoSEQ multiplex PCR, and its TCRdb copy is limited to in-frame clones, with some not included. The data hold some 100,000 clones, with around 90% observed a single time. The sequencing sample was made of peripheral blood. All receptors come from a woman in her 70s with acute or convalescent COVID-19.

The chain has TRBV11-3 and TRBJ1-1, with D maybe TRBD1 (5 bases). CDR3 size: 14 residues. V dropped 8 bases and J dropped 6 bases, with 19 bases sitting between them. Germline-derived CDR1 and CDR2 are SGHNT and YENEEA. The CDR3 DNA sequence: TGTGCCAGCCCACGAGGCGGCGGGGACTCTGAAGCTTTCTTT. The encoded protein is CASPRGGGDSEAFF.

This clone is a singleton in its sample. The DNA of the CDR3 is TGTGCCAGCAGTGCCCCTAGCGGGAGGAGGGATGAGCAGTTCTTC. This gives the protein CASSAPSGRRDEQFF. J is TRBJ2-1 and V is TRBV6-2 or TRBV6-3, with 11 bases aligning to TRBD2. Per the germline V gene, CDR1 is MNHEY and CDR2 is SVGEGT. The CDR3 length is 15 residues. J lost 8 bases, V lost 5 bases, and 8 bases had no gene match.

The chain joins TRBV2 to TRBJ2-4, with TRBD2 matching 8 bases. V was pared by 6 bases and J by 8 bases, with 18 bases of the junction left unmatched. This CDR3 region has 17 residues. Germline CDR1 and CDR2: SNHLY and FYNNEI. The chain's CDR3 is CASSPIDIPGGRDIQYF. In DNA, the CDR3 is TGTGCCAGCAGCCCGATTGACATACCGGGGGGGCGGGACATTCAGTACTTC.

The chain couples TRBV29-1 to TRBJ2-2; D possibly corresponds to TRBD2 (5 bases). The CDR3 totals 13 residues. The ends were cut back, 4 bases at V and 2 bases at J, with 8 bases in the middle. The V gene's germline CDR1 is SQVTM and CDR2 ANQGSEA. DNA for the CDR3: TGCAGCGTTGGAACGGGAAACACCGGGGAGCTGTTTTTT. As protein: CSVGTGNTGELFF.

The chain links TRBV5-6 to TRBJ2-2; 7 positions agree with TRBD1. V trimming: 4 bases; J trimming: 4 bases; junction bases outside the gene matches: 10. The CDR3 is 16 residues long. Germline assignment: CDR1 SGHDT and CDR2 YYEEEE. In DNA form, the CDR3 reads TGTGCCAGCAGCCTTTTAGACAGGGTGTCCACCGGGGAGCTGTTTTTT. Translating it yields CASSLLDRVSTGELFF.

This clone was observed a single time. CDR3 loop: CATRSAGVYNEQFF. CDR3 nucleotides: TGTGCCACCAGATCAGCGGGGGTTTACAATGAGCAGTTCTTC. This chain joins TRBV15 and TRBJ2-1, with 8 bases that match TRBD2. The CDR3 runs 14 residues. With V trimmed by 6 bases and J by 4 bases, 5 bases remained unmatched. Germline loops: CDR1 LNHNV, CDR2 YYDKDF (reference sequence).

The V and J genes are TRBV28 and TRBJ2-5; 15 positions agree with TRBD2. V lost 10 bases, J lost 1 base, and 10 bases stayed unmatched. CDR1 and CDR2 from the germline V gene are MDHEN and SYDVKM. The CDR3 runs 17 residues. The CDR3 DNA reads as TGTGCCACCCACCTGGGGGGACTAGCGGGAGGCCAAGAGACCCAGTACTTC. This codes for CATHLGGLAGGQETQYF.

Points on this clone: At one boundary the junction diverges from the germline segment, which might be a read error. The CDR3 loop reads CASSEPRDRAF. The CDR3, as DNA: TGTGCCAGCAGTGAACCCCGGGACAGGGCCTTC. V is TRBV6-1 and J is TRBJ1-2; 9 nucleotides agree with TRBD1. From germline, CDR1 is MNHNS and CDR2 SASEGT. The CDR3 has 11 amino acids.

The chain employs TRBV28 and TRBJ1-6; D unclear. The CDR3 spans 15 residues. Trimming removed 6 bases from V and 7 bases from J, with 16 bases in between. CDR1 is MDHEN and CDR2 is SYDVKM in the germline V gene. The CDR3 bases are TGTGCCAGCAGGCCGGCGGCGGGCCCGAATTCACCCCTCCACTTT. Residues: CASRPAAGPNSPLHF.

The V gene is TRBV19, the J gene TRBJ1-6, with TRBD1 identical over 8 bases. Germline CDR1 is LNHDA and CDR2 is SQIVND (reference sequence). The CDR3 has 15 residues. The J segment lost 9 bases and the V segment lost 6 bases, leaving 10 bases of the junction unmatched. CDR3 loop: CASRNTGTGTSPLHF. CDR3 DNA sequence: TGTGCCAGTAGGAACACCGGGACAGGAACTTCACCCCTCCACTTT.

The chain has TRBV19 and TRBJ1-2, with 8 bases lining up with TRBD1. CDR1 is LNHDA and CDR2 is SQIVND in the germline V gene (reference sequence). Trimming at V came to 5 bases and at J to 4 bases, leaving 12 bases not matched to a gene. The CDR3 runs 16 residues. CDR3 nucleotide sequence: TGTGCCAGTAGTCCCGGGACAGGATCCGGCGGCTATGGCTACACCTTC. Its translation is CASSPGTGSGGYGYTF.

V and J are TRBV5-1 and TRBJ1-5, with D tentatively TRBD1 (6 bases). The CDR3 spans 15 residues. CDR1 and CDR2 (germline): SGHRS, YFSETQ. The V gene lost 0 bases and the J gene lost 8 bases, with 15 bases spanning the gap. The CDR3 loop reads CASSLEGQHLEPQHF. The CDR3 DNA is TGCGCCAGCAGCTTGGAAGGACAGCATTTGGAGCCCCAGCATTTT.

The chain combines TRBV10-1 with TRBJ2-7, with a tentative D call TRBD2 (5 bases). The CDR3 covers 13 residues. V gave up 6 bases and J gave up 3 bases, with 12 bases separating them. Germline V CDR1 and CDR2: WNHNN, SYGVQD (reference sequence). CDR3 sequence reads: CASSPGTNYEQYF. The CDR3 DNA reads as TGCGCCAGCAGCCCGGGAACAAACTACGAGCAGTACTTC.

V usage is TRBV28 and J usage is TRBJ1-5, with D perhaps TRBD1 (5 bases). CDR3 length equals 16 residues. Trimming took 2 bases from V and 0 from J, leaving 11 bases between them. The germline gives CDR1 MDHEN, CDR2 SYDVKM. CDR3 coding DNA: TGTGCCAGCAGTTTACGGGCAGGGCTTAGCAATCAGCCCCAGCATTTT. It yields the protein CASSLRAGLSNQPQHF.

J is TRBJ2-7 and V is TRBV29-1; 13 bases line up with TRBD2. CDR1 is SQVTM, CDR2 ANQGSEA, per germline. J was trimmed by 9 bases and V by 1 base; bases with no gene match: 6. The CDR3 consists of 14 residues. The CDR3 loop is CSVEGLAGGLSQYF. CDR3 sequence (DNA): TGCAGCGTTGAAGGACTAGCGGGAGGCCTGTCGCAGTACTTC.

This sequence joins TRBV15 and TRBJ2-7; TRBD1 aligns across 11 bases. In germline, CDR1 is LNHNV, CDR2 YYDKDF (reference sequence). The CDR3 totals 17 residues. V was pared by 1 base and J by 3 bases, with 8 bases of the junction left unmatched. The CDR3 loop is CATSRGLLGTGGYEQYF. In nucleotides, the CDR3 is TGTGCCACCAGCAGAGGATTATTAGGGACAGGGGGCTACGAGCAGTACTTC. The full variable domain, in which reference TRBV15 and TRBJ2-7 provide the parts outside the CDR3, is DAMVIQNPRYQVTQFGKPVTLSCSQTLNHNVMYWYQQKSSQAPKLLFHYYDKDFNNEADTPDNFQSRRPNTSFCFLDIRSPGLGDTAMYLCATSRGLLGTGGYEQYFGPGTRLTVT.

The chain carries TRBV5-6 and TRBJ2-1; TRBD2 matches 8 bases. V lost 3 bases and J lost 2; bases outside the gene matches: 10. The CDR3 has 17 residues. Germline V gene data show CDR1 as SGHDT and CDR2 as YYEEEE. The CDR3 protein is CASSSTGTSDAYNEQFF. The DNA of the CDR3 is TGTGCCAGCAGCTCAACCGGGACTAGTGACGCCTACAATGAGCAGTTCTTC.

This chain connects TRBV7-8 to TRBJ1-2; D might be TRBD1 (6 bases). V was clipped by 2 bases and J by 4 bases, with 11 bases between them. The CDR3 length is 14 residues. The germline gives CDR1 SGHVS, CDR2 FQNEAQ. CDR3 nucleotides: TGTGCCAGCAGCTTATCGAGGGACATCTATGGCTACACCTTC. As protein: CASSLSRDIYGYTF.

The CDR3 coding sequence is TGCGCCAGCAGCTTGGCCAGGGGGAGCTTTAACTATGGCTACACCTTC. It yields the protein CASSLARGSFNYGYTF. The rearrangement links TRBV5-1 to TRBJ1-2, with TRBD1 matching over 7 bases. This CDR3 comprises 16 residues. Germline V CDR1 and CDR2: SGHRS, YFSETQ. V trimming: 0 bases; J trimming: 1 base; junction bases outside the gene matches: 6.

This rearrangement joins TRBV9 to TRBJ2-1; possible D gene TRBD2, 7 bases. The CDR3 runs 17 residues. Trimming pared 1 base from V and 0 bases from J, leaving 14 bases between. Germline V gene lookup returns CDR1 SGDLS and CDR2 YYNGEE. The CDR3 sequence: CASSVRGASSSYNEQFF. CDR3 bases: TGTGCCAGCAGCGTACGGGGGGCTTCCAGCTCCTACAATGAGCAGTTCTTC.

In its sample, this clone was seen once. The rearrangement uses TRBV30 and TRBJ1-1; TRBD1 matches at 8 bases. Germline-derived CDR1 and CDR2 are GTSNPN and SVGIG (reference sequence). With V trimmed by 0 bases and J by 1 base, 7 bases remained unmatched. The CDR3 length is 16 residues. The DNA of the CDR3 is TGTGCCTGGAGTGTAAGGACAGGGTTGGCGAACACTGAAGCTTTCTTT. Protein: CAWSVRTGLANTEAFF.

The table lists this clone with a few counts. The gene calls are TRBV7-9 and TRBJ2-3; D possibly corresponds to TRBD1 (7 bases). Germline CDR1 SEHNR, CDR2 FQNEAQ (reference sequence). The CDR3 contains 16 residues. Between the trimmed V and J ends, which lost 5 bases and 4 bases, there was a span of 19 bases. CDR3 sequence (DNA): TGTGCCAGCAGCACCGGACAAAGCAGGGGGGCAGATACGCAGTATTTT. It yields the protein CASSTGQSRGADTQYF.

This rearrangement joins TRBV2 to TRBJ2-7, with TRBD1 matching over 11 bases. The junction had 4 bases not matched to a gene; V was cut back by 4 bases and J by 2 bases. The CDR3 length is 15 residues. Germline CDR1 reads SNHLY; CDR2 reads FYNNEI. CDR3 coding DNA: TGTGCCAGCAGTGTCGGGACAGGGGGGACCTACGAGCAGTACTTC. Its translation: CASSVGTGGTYEQYF.

The V call is TRBV5-4, the J call TRBJ1-6; 10 bases are a match to TRBD1. Per the germline V gene, CDR1 is SGHNT and CDR2 is YYREEE (reference sequence). Unmatched junction bases numbered 5, after V lost 3 bases and J lost 5 bases. CDR3 length equals 16 residues. The CDR3 region has the DNA TGTGCCAGCAGCTCGGACAGGGGGTCCAATAATTCACCCCTCCACTTT. Residues: CASSSDRGSNNSPLHF.

V usage is TRBV5-5 and J usage is TRBJ2-1; TRBD2 agrees at 10 bases. This CDR3 contains 15 residues. From germline, CDR1 is SGHKS and CDR2 YYEKEE (reference sequence). Trimming at V came to 1 base and at J to 9 bases, leaving 7 bases not matched to a gene. CDR3 amino acids: CASSLLSGRATEQFF. The CDR3 region has the DNA TGTGCCAGCAGCTTGCTGAGCGGGAGGGCCACTGAGCAGTTCTTC.

The genes are TRBV13 and TRBJ1-2; TRBD1 agrees at 8 bases. CDR3 length equals 14 residues. Germline values: CDR1 PRHDT, CDR2 FYEKMQ (reference sequence). J gave up 2 bases and V 8 bases, and 7 bases lay outside the gene matches. CDR3 DNA: TGTGCCAGCTTGAGGGCAGGGGGCAACTATGGCTACACCTTC. This translates into CASLRAGGNYGYTF.

V and J are TRBV9 and TRBJ1-4, with a weak D call TRBD1 (5 bases). The CDR3 totals 16 residues. CDR1 is SGDLS, CDR2 YYNGEE, per germline. V shed 2 bases and J shed 2 bases, with 13 bases lying between them. The CDR3: CASSVSPGGTNEKLFF. Written as DNA, the CDR3 is TGTGCCAGCAGCGTCTCCCCCGGGGGGACTAATGAAAAACTGTTTTTT.

The genes are TRBV7-6 and TRBJ1-3; no definite D call. Germline V gene lookup returns CDR1 SGHVS and CDR2 FNYEAQ. There are 12 residues in the CDR3. V lost 5 bases and J lost 3, with 5 bases in between. CDR3 coding DNA: TGTGCCAGCAGCCAGAATGGAAACACCATATATTTT. Protein product: CASSQNGNTIYF.